These T cell receptor beta chains were read from a single sample in a study of blood T cells in healthy people across ages. TCRdb re-analysed the 5' RACE reads in MiXCR, keeping a single row per CDR3 protein. The table lists hundreds of thousands of distinct CDR3 sequences, just over 55% of them singletons. The sequencing sample was made of blood. Receptors originate from a man between 40 and 49 years old in good health. Each CDR3 is given with its conserved first and last residue. A D gene is named only where the DNA matches it firmly. For some rows the clone size is stated as once, few or many, or as a class when expanded; others skip it.

clone size,D gene,V gene,J gene,CDR3 DNA,CDR3 protein
.,.,TRBV28,TRBJ1-5,TGTGCCAGCAGTTTATTAGGGTTAGAGCAGCCCCAGCATTTT,CASSLLGLEQPQHF
.,.,TRBV7-2,TRBJ2-5,TGTGCCAGCAGCACCCGGGGACCGGAGACCCAGTACTTC,CASSTRGPETQYF
.,TRBD2,TRBV4-3,TRBJ2-7,TGCGCCAGCAGCTACGGGACTAGATCCTCCGAGCAGTACTTC,CASSYGTRSSEQYF
.,TRBD2,TRBV7-9,TRBJ2-1,TGTGCCAGCAGCTTTACGAGACTAGCAGAGACCCAGTTCTTC,CASSFTRLAETQFF
few,.,TRBV6-2/TRBV6-3,TRBJ2-1,TGTGCCAGCAGTTACACCGGGGAGACCAATGAGCAGTTCTTC,CASSYTGETNEQFF
.,.,TRBV5-1,TRBJ2-7,TGCGCCAGCAGCTTGAGGGGGTTTCCAAGTGGGTACGAGCAGTACTTC,CASSLRGFPSGYEQYF
.,.,TRBV20-1,TRBJ2-7,TGCAGTGCTCGTCCTCCAAGCGGACCCCTTCCCTACAATGAGCAGTACTTC,CSARPPSGPLPYNEQYF
.,TRBD1,TRBV12-3/TRBV12-4,TRBJ1-4,TGTGCCAGCAGTTTAGCAGGGGGCAGTCGGGAAAAACTGTTTTTT,CASSLAGGSREKLFF
few,TRBD2,TRBV7-6,TRBJ2-3,TGTGCCAGCAGCTTTGCCGGACTAGCGAGGGCAGATACGCAGTATTTT,CASSFAGLARADTQYF
.,TRBD2,TRBV15,TRBJ2-7,TGTGCCACCAGCAGAGGTACGGGACTAGCGTTAAACGAGCAGTACTTC,CATSRGTGLALNEQYF
.,TRBD2,TRBV20-1,TRBJ2-1,TGCAGTGCTCACAACCTAGCGGGAGGTGATGATGAGCAGTTCTTC,CSAHNLAGGDDEQFF
.,TRBD2,TRBV29-1,TRBJ2-5,TGCAGCGTTGAACCCAGCGGGAGGGCCGGGAAGACCCAGTACTTC,CSVEPSGRAGKTQYF
.,TRBD1,TRBV11-3,TRBJ1-2,TGTGCCAGCAGCTCCGGGACAGGGGACTTCTACACCTTC,CASSSGTGDFYTF
few,.,TRBV6-4,TRBJ2-1,TGTGCCAGCAGTGCTGGGGCCCACGACAATGAGCAGTTCTTC,CASSAGAHDNEQFF
.,.,TRBV7-2,TRBJ2-5,TGTGCCAGCAGCTTAGTGGTCCCCAATGAGCAGTACTTC,CASSLVVPNEQYF
.,.,TRBV20-1,TRBJ2-3,TGCAGTGCCCCGAGGCCAAACGCCGGGGATCATACGCAGTATTTT,CSAPRPNAGDHTQYF
once,TRBD2,TRBV11-3,TRBJ2-5,TGTGCCAGCAGCTTGGGACTAGCGGGAGTCCAAGAGACCCAGTACTTC,CASSLGLAGVQETQYF
.,TRBD2,TRBV28,TRBJ2-1,TGTGCCAGCAGTCGACAGCCTTTATTAGCGGGAGATCCAGCCGATGAGCAGTTCTTC,CASSRQPLLAGDPADEQFF
.,TRBD1,TRBV5-6,TRBJ1-2,TGTGCCAGCAGCTCGGGACAGGCTAACTATGGCTACACCTTC,CASSSGQANYGYTF
.,TRBD1,TRBV5-1,TRBJ1-2,TGCGCCAGCAGTTCTGCAGGACAGGGGCCGACCGGCGGCTACACCTTC,CASSSAGQGPTGGYTF
.,.,TRBV19,TRBJ1-2,TGTGCCAGTATCCAACAGGGAATTAACTATGGCTACACCTTC,CASIQQGINYGYTF
once,TRBD2,TRBV11-2,TRBJ2-7,TGTGCCAGCAGCTTAGCCCGGCTAGCGGTGCGGAACGAGCAGTACTTC,CASSLARLAVRNEQYF